This T cell receptor (beta chain) was documented in a study of shared clonotypes between healthy human individuals. Whole-study findings and limits: Tissue TCR repertoires likely differ from these blood-only repertoires. Researchers found naive subsets generally carried larger estimated richness than memory subsets. Against clonotypes common to all four donors, non-shared ones had lower generation probabilities.

A single count supports this clone. Its antigen is undetermined. From germline, CDR1 is SGHVS and CDR2 FQNEAQ. J was trimmed by 6 bases and V by 2 bases; bases with no gene match: 4. The length of the CDR3 is 15 residues. Assay execution took place at the deep level. The protocol was immunoSEQ multiplex PCR, while the TCRdb copy is restricted to in-frame clones and leaves out a portion. Of about 1,900,000 clones listed, about 95% are singletons. The naive CD8 population came from CD45RO-negative cells selected for CCR7, without terminally differentiated effector memory CD45RA+ cells. The receptor comes from a man between 18 and 35 years old in good health. Material: naive CD8+ T cells sorted from blood. The gene calls are TRBV7-8 and TRBJ2-3; 11 bases line up with TRBD2. CDR3 sequence: CASSLIASGRDTQYF. The CDR3 nucleotides are TGTGCCAGCAGCTTAATTGCTAGCGGGAGGGATACGCAGTATTTT.